Shown below are 29 T cell receptor beta chains from a single sample sequenced in a study of T cell repertoires in cytomegalovirus infection (dated by TCRdb to 2018 to 2020). TCRdb lists the instrument as Illumina HiSeq 1500. TCRdb cleaned the public reads at Q25 with fastp, built clones with MiXCR and kept in-frame beta chains. Identical CDR3 proteins give one entry, which carries the most common genes and DNA. The sample table records about 260,000 distinct CDR3 sequences; roughly 13% of these occur just once. The top ten constitute 8.8% of the sample. The sample consisted of PBMCs. The receptors here all came from a human donor in good health (CMV status not recorded). Some clones in this sample may be carry-over from other donors' samples.

The V gene is TRBV11-3, the J gene TRBJ2-2; 8 bases align to TRBD1. V was clipped by 5 bases and J by 5 bases; unmatched bases: 16. Germline assignment: CDR1 SGHNT and CDR2 YENEEA. The CDR3 totals 18 residues. In nucleotides, the CDR3 is TGTGCCAGCAGCCTAGCACGTTGGGGACAGGATTCTACCGGGGAGCTGTTTTTT. Protein sequence: CASSLARWGQDSTGELFF. Supplemented by reference TRBV11-3 and TRBJ2-2, the full variable domain reads EAGVVQSPRYKIIEKKQPVAFWCNPISGHNTLYWYLQNLGQGPELLIRYENEEAVDDSQLPKDRFSAERLKGVDSTLKIQPAELGDSAVYLCASSLARWGQDSTGELFFGEGSRLTVL.

This clonotype has more than one count but fewer than ten. The genes are TRBV15 and TRBJ2-6, with 8 bases that match TRBD1. In germline, CDR1 is LNHNV, CDR2 YYDKDF (reference sequence). Unmatched junction bases numbered 11, after V lost 3 bases and J lost 4 bases. This CDR3 has 18 amino acids. The DNA of the CDR3 is TGTGCCACCAGCAGCGTAGGGCAGGGGGCGAACGGGGCCAACGTCCTGACTTTC. Translated, it gives CATSSVGQGANGANVLTF.

In nucleotides, the CDR3 is TGTGCCAGTAGTATAAAGGGTAACACTGAAGCTTTCTTT. It specifies CASSIKGNTEAFF. The gene calls are TRBV19 and TRBJ1-1; D gene unclear. Trimming pared 2 bases from V and 2 bases from J, leaving 6 bases between. The CDR3 contains 13 residues. CDR1 is LNHDA, CDR2 SQIVND, per germline (reference sequence).

The V and J genes are TRBV20-1 and TRBJ2-6, with 8 bases fitting TRBD1. The length of the CDR3 is 17 residues. V shed 4 bases and J 0 bases; nucleotides not matched to a gene: 8. CDR1 is DFQATT and CDR2 is SNEGSKA in the germline V gene (reference sequence). The CDR3 protein is CSATTRDRSSGANVLTF. The CDR3 coding sequence is TGCAGTGCTACAACTCGGGACAGGAGCTCTGGGGCCAACGTCCTGACTTTC.

This clonotype was seen repeatedly, ten times or more. J is TRBJ1-4 and V is TRBV7-9; no definite D call. With 2 bases removed from V and 4 bases from J, the gap between germline ends came to 14 bases. CDR3 size: 16 residues. CDR1 SEHNR and CDR2 FQNEAQ come from the germline V gene (reference sequence). The CDR3 reads CASSLLVSVDNEKLFF. In DNA, the CDR3 is TGTGCCAGCAGCTTACTAGTCTCGGTTGATAATGAAAAACTGTTTTTT.

V is TRBV6-6 and J is TRBJ2-6; D is unresolved. The CDR3 consists of 15 residues. From germline, CDR1 is MNHNY and CDR2 SVGAGI (reference sequence). Trimming cost V 0 bases and J 0 bases, with 3 bases left between them. The CDR3 here is CASSYSLSGANVLTF. CDR3 nucleotides: TGTGCCAGCAGTTACTCCCTCTCTGGGGCCAACGTCCTGACTTTC.

The chain combines TRBV24-1 with TRBJ2-2; a possible D gene is TRBD1 (5 bases). There are 13 residues in the CDR3. Trimming took 9 bases from V and 4 from J, leaving 11 bases between them. The germline V gene encodes CDR1 KGHDR and CDR2 SFDVKD. The CDR3 sequence is CATRQHLTGELFF. In nucleotides, the CDR3 is TGTGCCACCCGACAGCATCTCACCGGGGAGCTGTTTTTT.

At least ten counts were recorded for this clonotype. The chain combines TRBV7-2 with TRBJ1-6, with unresolved D. Germline V gene lookup returns CDR1 SGHTA and CDR2 FQGNSA. CDR3 length equals 16 residues. The V gene lost 5 bases and the J gene lost 4 bases, with 15 bases spanning the gap. The CDR3 DNA follows: TGTGCCAGCAGCCCCTCGACGGCAAGATATAATTCACCCCTCCACTTT. It codes for CASSPSTARYNSPLHF.

This clonotype was recorded at least ten times. This rearrangement joins TRBV9 to TRBJ2-1; 8 bases are shared with TRBD2. After removal of 0 bases from V and 0 bases from J, the junction contained 5 bases not matched to a gene. Germline loops: CDR1 SGDLS, CDR2 YYNGEE. CDR3 length: 17 amino acids. The CDR3 DNA reads as TGTGCCAGCAGCGTAGATCTGGCGGGGGGCTCCTACAATGAGCAGTTCTTC. This translates into CASSVDLAGGSYNEQFF.

Ten or more counts support this clonotype. The chain links TRBV7-8 to TRBJ2-7; D is tentatively TRBD1 or TRBD2 (5 bases each). The CDR3 totals 14 residues. Per the germline V gene, CDR1 is SGHVS and CDR2 is FQNEAQ. V lost 1 base to trimming and J lost 4 bases, with 11 bases between them. CDR3 sequence: CASSLDKGPYEQYF. In DNA form, the CDR3 reads TGTGCCAGCAGCTTAGACAAGGGACCTTACGAGCAGTACTTC.

This clonotype was seen a few times. The rearrangement links TRBV4-2 to TRBJ2-1, with D unclear. Trimming shortened V by 2 bases and J by 0 bases, and 17 bases separated the two germline ends. This CDR3 contains 18 residues. Germline-derived CDR1 and CDR2 are LGHNA and YNFKEQ. The CDR3 DNA is TGTGCCAGCAGCCAAAAGGATTTGGTCATGAGCTCCTACAATGAGCAGTTCTTC. This encodes CASSQKDLVMSSYNEQFF.

The V gene is TRBV10-2, the J gene TRBJ1-1, with D hard to call. From germline, CDR1 is WSHSY and CDR2 SAAADI. V was clipped by 6 bases and J by 5 bases, with 16 bases between them. This CDR3 contains 14 residues. CDR3 amino acids: CASRESYIGTEAFF. The CDR3 DNA sequence: TGCGCCAGCAGGGAATCGTACATTGGGACTGAAGCTTTCTTT.

This clonotype was found many times. V usage is TRBV6-2 or TRBV6-3 and J usage is TRBJ2-1; 11 positions match TRBD2. Germline V gene sequence: CDR1 MNHEY, CDR2 SVGEGT. The ends lost 6 bases at V and 3 bases at J; junction bases unmatched: 4. CDR3 length: 15 amino acids. The CDR3 loop reads CASSQTSGSYNEQFF. CDR3 in DNA: TGTGCCAGCAGCCAAACTAGCGGGAGCTACAATGAGCAGTTCTTC.

This chain connects TRBV12-3 or TRBV12-4 to TRBJ2-7; 8 bases align to TRBD1. The CDR3 length is 14 residues. The V and J ends lost 5 bases and 5 bases, in that order; junction bases with no gene match: 8. The CDR3 here is CASSPPTGDDEQYF. CDR3 coding DNA: TGTGCCAGCAGTCCACCGACAGGGGACGACGAGCAGTACTTC.

In this sample, this clonotype turned up many times. The V gene is TRBV28, the J gene TRBJ2-3, with D tentatively TRBD1 (8 bases). Germline CDR1 reads MDHEN; CDR2 reads SYDVKM. The germline V and J ends were trimmed by 2 bases and 3 bases, with 15 bases remaining between them. CDR3 length equals 16 residues. This CDR3 reads CASSLTEQGGTDTQYF. CDR3 DNA: TGTGCCAGCAGTTTAACCGAACAGGGGGGGACAGATACGCAGTATTTT.

This clonotype appeared many times. The CDR3 DNA sequence: TGTGCCAGCAGCTTTGAAGAGGGTGGGTCCACTGAAGCTTTCTTT. It translates to CASSFEEGGSTEAFF. The chain employs TRBV7-3 and TRBJ1-1, with D uncertain. Germline CDR1 is SGHTA and CDR2 is FQGTGA. The CDR3 extends over 15 amino acids. Trimming took off 3 bases at V and 4 bases at J, with 15 bases between the two ends. Full variable domain (missing parts from reference TRBV7-3 and TRBJ1-1): GAGVSQTPSNKVTEKGKYVELRCDPISGHTALYWYRQSLGQGPEFLIYFQGTGAADDSGLPNDRFFAVRPEGSVSTLKIQRTERGDSAVYLCASSFEEGGSTEAFFGQGTRLTVV.

This clonotype was found a few times. The chain employs TRBV19 and TRBJ1-4, with D unresolved. This CDR3 contains 15 residues. The V end lost 4 bases, the J end lost 0 bases, and 9 bases lay between the germline ends. Germline V CDR1 and CDR2: LNHDA, SQIVND (reference sequence). CDR3: CASSRWTATNEKLFF. DNA for the CDR3: TGTGCCAGTAGTAGATGGACGGCAACTAATGAAAAACTGTTTTTT.

This clonotype has a handful of counts. This chain links TRBV6-2 or TRBV6-3 with TRBJ2-1; 14 bases align to TRBD2. V shed 5 bases and J 6 bases; nucleotides not matched to a gene: 3. The CDR3 consists of 15 residues. Looked up from germline, CDR1 is MNHEY and CDR2 is SVGEGT. The CDR3 spells CASSQGLAGVNEQFF. The CDR3, as DNA: TGTGCCAGCAGTCAGGGACTAGCGGGAGTCAATGAGCAGTTCTTC.

The sample holds many counts of this clonotype. The chain couples TRBV6-1 to TRBJ1-5; possibly TRBD1 for D (6 bases). Germline loops: CDR1 MNHNS, CDR2 SASEGT. V gave up 5 bases and J gave up 11 bases, with 16 bases separating them. The CDR3 runs 13 residues. The CDR3 loop is CASSPTRGQSQHF. The CDR3 nucleotides are TGTGCCAGCAGTCCGACCCGGGGGCAGTCCCAGCATTTT.

The gene calls are TRBV11-3 and TRBJ2-5; TRBD2 is a possible D gene (5 bases). The germline V and J ends were trimmed by 5 bases and 2 bases, with 9 bases remaining between them. The germline V gene encodes CDR1 SGHNT and CDR2 YENEEA. The CDR3 is 13 amino acids. Here the CDR3 reads CASSPPGQETQYF. CDR3 coding DNA: TGTGCCAGCAGCCCCCCGGGGCAAGAGACCCAGTACTTC.

The rearrangement joins TRBV5-1 to TRBJ2-5, with TRBD2 identical over 8 bases. The CDR3 is 15 amino acids. CDR1 and CDR2 (germline): SGHRS, YFSETQ. V was pared by 2 bases and J by 4 bases, with 7 bases of the junction left unmatched. The CDR3 DNA reads TGCGCCAGCAGCTTATCCAGCGGGAGTCGAGAGACCCAGTACTTC. Protein sequence: CASSLSSGSRETQYF. Filled out from reference TRBV5-1 and TRBJ2-5, the complete variable domain reads KAGVTQTPRYLIKTRGQQVTLSCSPISGHRSVSWYQQTPGQGLQFLFEYFSETQRNKGNFPGRFSGRQFSNSRSEMNVSTLELGDSALYLCASSLSSGSRETQYFGPGTRLLVL.

V and J are TRBV10-3 and TRBJ2-1, with D unresolved. V lost 2 bases and J lost 8, with 7 bases in between. This CDR3 comprises 12 residues. Per germline, CDR1 ENHRY and CDR2 SYGVKD. CDR3 nucleotides: TGTGCCATCAGTGAGGGGTTCTATGAGCAGTTCTTC. It yields the protein CAISEGFYEQFF.

This clonotype was observed at least ten times. V and J are TRBV7-2 and TRBJ2-7, with 9 bases aligning to TRBD1. The germline V gene encodes CDR1 SGHTA and CDR2 FQGNSA. The CDR3 length is 15 residues. The trim removed 7 bases at V and 5 bases at J, leaving 12 bases unmatched. CDR3 sequence: CASNRPGQGRHEQYF. In DNA, the CDR3 is TGTGCCAGCAACCGACCGGGACAGGGCCGTCACGAGCAGTACTTC.

In this sample, this clonotype turned up a few times. CDR3 region: CASRAHTEAFF. Written as DNA, the CDR3 is TGTGCCAGCAGGGCTCACACTGAAGCTTTCTTT. The V and J genes are TRBV13 and TRBJ1-1; D unclear. Germline V gene lookup returns CDR1 PRHDT and CDR2 FYEKMQ (reference sequence). This CDR3 spans 11 amino acids. V lost 6 bases and J 3 bases, leaving 5 bases between the germline ends.

The rearrangement uses TRBV5-1 and TRBJ2-1; 13 positions agree with TRBD2. Looked up from germline, CDR1 is SGHRS and CDR2 is YFSETQ. With 2 bases clipped from V and 7 bases from J, the junction kept 6 bases outside the gene matches. The CDR3 is made up of 16 amino acids. CDR3 region: CASSFRLAGGNNEQFF. Written as DNA, the CDR3 is TGCGCCAGCAGCTTCCGACTAGCGGGAGGAAATAATGAGCAGTTCTTC.

V usage is TRBV7-9 and J usage is TRBJ2-1; 8 bases match TRBD2. The germline V gene encodes CDR1 SEHNR and CDR2 FQNEAQ (reference sequence). V trimming: 8 bases; J trimming: 4 bases; junction bases outside the gene matches: 13. The CDR3 is 16 residues long. The DNA for the CDR3 is TGTGCCAGCGCCACCCCGGGGGGGGGTGGTTACAATGAGCAGTTCTTC. This gives the protein CASATPGGGGYNEQFF.

V usage is TRBV7-9 and J usage is TRBJ1-1, with a tentative D call TRBD1 (5 bases). V gave up 2 bases and J gave up 0 bases, with 10 bases separating them. CDR1 and CDR2 from the germline V gene are SEHNR and FQNEAQ (reference sequence). The CDR3 sequence is 15 residues long. CDR3 nucleotide sequence: TGTGCCAGCAGCTTACTGGGGGAGATGAACACTGAAGCTTTCTTT. Amino acid sequence: CASSLLGEMNTEAFF.

This clonotype occurred a few times. The chain couples TRBV28 to TRBJ2-1; D is perhaps TRBD1 (6 bases). Germline values: CDR1 MDHEN, CDR2 SYDVKM. The V end lost 1 base, the J end lost 6 bases, and 13 bases lay between the germline ends. This CDR3 contains 15 residues. The CDR3 nucleotides read TGTGCCAGCAGTTTATCGTTTCAGGGGAGCAATGAGCAGTTCTTC. Translating gives CASSLSFQGSNEQFF.

The chain is built from TRBV7-3 and TRBJ2-7; 10 nucleotides line up with TRBD1. The CDR3 loop spans 16 amino acids. Trimming at V came to 0 bases and at J to 6 bases, leaving 8 bases not matched to a gene. Germline V gene data show CDR1 as SGHTA and CDR2 as FQGTGA. This CDR3 is CASSLTGRQGAGEQYF. The CDR3 nucleotides read TGTGCCAGCAGCTTAACGGGGAGACAGGGGGCAGGCGAGCAGTACTTC.